The rows below give T cell receptor beta chains drawn from one sample of a study of blood T cell repertoires in COVID-19. TCRdb's copy holds only in-frame clones and misses some; the assay was immunoSEQ multiplex PCR. This sample has roughly 330,000 clones; roughly 90% occur once, and the top ten carry roughly 6.7%. The sample comprised peripheral blood. The source of these receptors is a young man who had recovered from COVID-19. Each CDR3 is given with its conserved first and last residue.

>13|TRBJ2-5|TRBV19
CASSTRERETQYF
>13|TRBJ2-3|TRBV29-1
CSVNRDSTDTQYF
>17|TRBJ2-3|TRBV6-1
CASSELGGGASTDTQYF
>13|TRBJ1-2|TRBV12-3/TRBV12-4
CASSQGQGYGYTF
>14|TRBJ2-7|TRBV6-1
CASSEIGGSYEQYF
>14|TRBJ1-2|TRBV18
CASSLTDSRYGYTF
>14|TRBJ1-6|TRBV2
CASCEGQGYSPLHF
>14|TRBJ2-1|TRBV19
CASSHGTSGGEQFF
>14|TRBJ2-7|TRBV14
CASSPDRGVYEQYF
>16|TRBJ2-2|TRBV10-1
CASSEYPSGVLGELFF
>14|TRBJ1-5|TRBV19
CASRVNLGNQPQHF